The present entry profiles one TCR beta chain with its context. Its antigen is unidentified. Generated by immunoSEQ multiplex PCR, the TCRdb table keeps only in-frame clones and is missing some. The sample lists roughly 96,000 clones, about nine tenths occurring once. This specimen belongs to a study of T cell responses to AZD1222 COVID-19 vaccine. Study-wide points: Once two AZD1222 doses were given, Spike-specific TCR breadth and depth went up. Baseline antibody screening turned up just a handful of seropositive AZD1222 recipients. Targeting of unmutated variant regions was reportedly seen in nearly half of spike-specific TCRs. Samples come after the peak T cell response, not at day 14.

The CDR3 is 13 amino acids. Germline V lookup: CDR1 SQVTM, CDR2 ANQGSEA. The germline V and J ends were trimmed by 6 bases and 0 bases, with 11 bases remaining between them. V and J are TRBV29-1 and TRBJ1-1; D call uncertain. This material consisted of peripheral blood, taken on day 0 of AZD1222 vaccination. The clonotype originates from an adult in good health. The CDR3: CSVAGYMNTEAFF. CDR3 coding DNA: TGCAGCGTCGCGGGGTACATGAACACTGAAGCTTTCTTT.